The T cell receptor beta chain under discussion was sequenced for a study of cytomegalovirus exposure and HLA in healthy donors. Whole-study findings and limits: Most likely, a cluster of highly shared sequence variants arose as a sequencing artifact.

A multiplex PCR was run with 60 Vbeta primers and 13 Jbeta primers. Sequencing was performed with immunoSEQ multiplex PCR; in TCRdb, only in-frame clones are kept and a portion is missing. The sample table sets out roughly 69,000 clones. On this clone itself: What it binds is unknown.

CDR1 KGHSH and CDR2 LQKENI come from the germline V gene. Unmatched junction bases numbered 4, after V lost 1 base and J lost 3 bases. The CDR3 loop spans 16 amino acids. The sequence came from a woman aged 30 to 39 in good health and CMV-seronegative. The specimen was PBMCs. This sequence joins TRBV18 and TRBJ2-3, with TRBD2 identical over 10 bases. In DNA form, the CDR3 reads TGTGCCAGCTCACCACGTCTACTAGCGGGAACAGATACGCAGTATTTT. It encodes CASSPRLLAGTDTQYF. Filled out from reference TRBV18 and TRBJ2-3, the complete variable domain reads NAGVMQNPRHLVRRRGQEARLRCSPMKGHSHVYWYRQLPEEGLKFMVYLQKENIIDESGMPKERFSAEFPKEGPSILRIQQVVRGDSAAYFCASSPRLLAGTDTQYFGPGTRLTVL.